Below, 17 T cell receptor beta chains from the same sample are listed, as sequenced in a study of CD8 T cells in Susac syndrome. Reverse transcription of 0.5 to 1 ug RNA was performed with random hexamers. TCRdb reprocessed the immunoSEQ multiplex PCR reads via MiXCR and lists one record per CDR3 protein. The sample comprises more than 110,000 distinct CDR3 sequences, 94% of which are singletons, and approximately 0.3% rests with the top ten. Sequencing used CD8+ T cells from PBMCs. The receptors come from a human donor in good health.

This clonotype has only one observation. The CDR3 sequence is CAWSIRGDHNEQFF. For the CDR3, the DNA is TGTGCCTGGAGCATAAGAGGGGACCACAATGAGCAGTTCTTC. This chain uses TRBV30 with TRBJ2-1; D is tentatively TRBD1 or TRBD2 (5 bases each). This CDR3 comprises 14 residues. Germline V gene data show CDR1 as GTSNPN and CDR2 as SVGIG (reference sequence). V was shortened by 3 bases and J by 5 bases, with 14 bases between the two germline ends.

The V call is TRBV28, the J call TRBJ2-7; D is possibly TRBD1 (6 bases). The germline gives CDR1 MDHEN, CDR2 SYDVKM. This CDR3 spans 13 amino acids. Deletions cut 5 bases from V and 0 bases from J, with 8 bases between. The CDR3 DNA reads TGTGCCAGCAGTGGACAGAACTCCTACGAGCAGTACTTC. Amino acids: CASSGQNSYEQYF.

This clonotype was observed once. This chain connects TRBV20-1 to TRBJ1-2, with D possibly matching TRBD1 (5 bases). CDR1 DFQATT and CDR2 SNEGSKA come from the germline V gene (reference sequence). Trimming cost V 6 bases and J 3 bases, with 14 bases left between them. The CDR3 is 13 residues long. In DNA, the CDR3 is TGCAGTGCCACTCCACAAGGGGACTATGGCTACACCTTC. Residues: CSATPQGDYGYTF.

The chain employs TRBV27 and TRBJ2-5; D is possibly TRBD2 (5 bases). The V gene's germline CDR1 is MNHEY and CDR2 SMNVEV (reference sequence). The CDR3 is made up of 13 amino acids. Trimming took 8 bases from V and 5 from J, leaving 15 bases between them. CDR3 region: CASSWTPSETQYF. CDR3 DNA: TGTGCCAGCTCTTGGACCCCTAGCGAGACCCAGTACTTC.

This clonotype showed up just a few times. The chain carries TRBV30 and TRBJ1-1; D gene ambiguous. The CDR3 sequence is 12 residues long. V was shortened by 0 bases and J by 1 base, with 3 bases between the two germline ends. CDR1 and CDR2 (germline): GTSNPN, SVGIG (reference sequence). CDR3 residues: CAWSVGNTEAFF. CDR3 coding DNA: TGTGCCTGGAGTGTCGGGAACACTGAAGCTTTCTTT.

This clonotype occurred once. The chain employs TRBV27 and TRBJ2-7; D perhaps matches TRBD2 (5 bases). V was shortened by 3 bases and J by 0 bases, with 12 bases between the two germline ends. The CDR3 contains 15 residues. From germline, CDR1 is MNHEY and CDR2 SMNVEV (reference sequence). CDR3 in DNA: TGTGCCAGCAGTTTCCTAGCTCTAAGCTCCTACGAGCAGTACTTC. Protein: CASSFLALSSYEQYF.

This sequence joins TRBV30 and TRBJ1-1; D remains ambiguous. Germline V gene lookup returns CDR1 GTSNPN and CDR2 SVGIG (reference sequence). There are 10 residues in the CDR3. The V and J ends lost 5 bases and 8 bases respectively, with 9 bases between them. In DNA, the CDR3 is TGTGCCTGGGGTACGGGGGAAGCTTTCTTT. Encoded protein: CAWGTGEAFF. Combining the CDR3 with reference TRBV30 and TRBJ1-1 gives the whole variable domain SQTIHQWPATLVQPVGSPLSLECTVEGTSNPNLYWYRQAAGRGLQLLFYSVGIGQISSEVPQNLSASRPQDRQFILSSKKLLLSDSGFYLCAWGTGEAFFGQGTRLTVV.

The chain employs TRBV4-3 and TRBJ2-2; D is undetermined. Germline V gene data show CDR1 as LGHNA and CDR2 as YSLEER. The CDR3 is made up of 14 amino acids. V gave up 1 base and J gave up 8 bases, with 11 bases separating them. The CDR3 DNA sequence: TGCGCCAGCAGCCAAGGGACGGGCCAAGGGGAGCTGTTTTTT. Amino acids: CASSQGTGQGELFF.

The chain recombines TRBV28 with TRBJ2-1; D gene unclear. Germline CDR1 and CDR2: MDHEN and SYDVKM. The CDR3 is 14 amino acids. V lost 3 bases to trimming and J lost 7 bases, with 13 bases between them. CDR3 in amino acids: CASSFPRVGNEQFF. The DNA of the CDR3 is TGTGCCAGCAGTTTTCCCCGGGTTGGGAATGAGCAGTTCTTC.

The chain recombines TRBV13 with TRBJ2-1; TRBD2 matches 7 bases. Trimming removed 4 bases from V and 12 bases from J; junction bases left unmatched: 9. This CDR3 has 13 amino acids. Looked up from germline, CDR1 is PRHDT and CDR2 is FYEKMQ (reference sequence). CDR3 loop: CASSSRTSLGQFF. DNA for the CDR3: TGTGCCAGCAGCTCCCGGACTAGTCTGGGGCAGTTCTTC.

The V call is TRBV9, the J call TRBJ2-1, with a tentative D call TRBD2 (5 bases). Germline values: CDR1 SGDLS, CDR2 YYNGEE. The V gene lost 0 bases and the J gene lost 4 bases, with 20 bases spanning the gap. This CDR3 has 18 residues. CDR3 sequence (DNA): TGTGCCAGCAGCGTAGCTACTAGTCTACGGAACCCATACAATGAGCAGTTCTTC. It encodes CASSVATSLRNPYNEQFF.

The chain uses TRBV7-6 and TRBJ2-1; D is unclear. This CDR3 spans 13 amino acids. The V end was cut by 2 bases, the J end by 6 bases, with 8 bases between. CDR1 SGHVS and CDR2 FNYEAQ come from the germline V gene. DNA for the CDR3: TGTGCCAGCAGCTTAAAGGGTGTCAATGAGCAGTTCTTC. It encodes CASSLKGVNEQFF.

The gene calls are TRBV27 and TRBJ1-1; D uncertain. The germline CDR1 and CDR2 sequences are MNHEY and SMNVEV (reference sequence). V gave up 6 bases and J gave up 1 base, with 9 bases separating them. CDR3 length: 13 amino acids. DNA for the CDR3: TGTGCCAGCAGCAGGTTGAAGAACACTGAAGCTTTCTTT. It translates to CASSRLKNTEAFF.

As regards this clonotype: The junction differs from germline at one of its ends, possibly a read error. V is TRBV3-1 and J is TRBJ1-1; TRBD1 might be the D (5 bases). Germline V lookup: CDR1 LGHDT, CDR2 YNNKEL (reference sequence). There are 11 residues in the CDR3. CDR3 sequence reads: CASRQGERAFF. DNA of the CDR3: TGTGCCAGCAGACAAGGGGAACGGGCTTTCTTT.

V gene TRBV3-1 combines with J gene TRBJ2-1, with TRBD2 matching over 11 bases. Germline V gene data show CDR1 as LGHDT and CDR2 as YNNKEL (reference sequence). Trimming at V came to 6 bases and at J to 5 bases, leaving 6 bases not matched to a gene. The CDR3 is 15 amino acids. In DNA, the CDR3 is TGTGCCAGCAGACCACTAGCGGGGGAAGACAATGAGCAGTTCTTC. Translation: CASRPLAGEDNEQFF.

The rearrangement uses TRBV29-1 and TRBJ1-2; 9 bases align to TRBD1. This CDR3 has 13 residues. Germline V gene lookup returns CDR1 SQVTM and CDR2 ANQGSEA. The V and J ends lost 3 bases and 6 bases, in that order; junction bases with no gene match: 5. CDR3 sequence reads: CSVDDRGFDGYTF. CDR3 bases: TGCAGCGTTGATGACAGGGGGTTTGATGGCTACACCTTC.

This clonotype showed up just once. The CDR3 does not close with the conserved phenylalanine or tryptophan, likely indicating a read error. The V gene is TRBV28, the J gene TRBJ2-2; unclear D gene. Germline CDR1 reads MDHEN; CDR2 reads SYDVKM. There are 13 residues in the CDR3. V was shortened by 6 bases and J by 6 bases, with 11 bases between the two germline ends. The CDR3 region has the DNA TGTGCCAGCAGACAACTGATGGCCGGGGAGCTGTTTCTT. Protein sequence: CASRQLMAGELFL.